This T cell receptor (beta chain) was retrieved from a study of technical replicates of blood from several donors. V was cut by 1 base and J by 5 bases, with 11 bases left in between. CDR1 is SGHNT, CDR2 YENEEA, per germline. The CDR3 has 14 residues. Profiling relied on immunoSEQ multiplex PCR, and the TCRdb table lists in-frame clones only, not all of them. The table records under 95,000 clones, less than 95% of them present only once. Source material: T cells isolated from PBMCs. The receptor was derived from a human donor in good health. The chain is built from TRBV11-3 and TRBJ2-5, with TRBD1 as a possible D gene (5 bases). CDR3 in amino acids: CASSLAQGSETQYF. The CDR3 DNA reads TGTGCCAGCAGCTTAGCTCAGGGATCGGAGACCCAGTACTTC. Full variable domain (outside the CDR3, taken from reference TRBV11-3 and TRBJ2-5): EAGVVQSPRYKIIEKKQPVAFWCNPISGHNTLYWYLQNLGQGPELLIRYENEEAVDDSQLPKDRFSAERLKGVDSTLKIQPAELGDSAVYLCASSLAQGSETQYFGPGTRLLVL.